This record concerns one TCR beta chain sequence. Antigen: not known. The table came from immunoSEQ multiplex PCR; TCRdb's copy has only in-frame clones and leaves some out. The sample lists about 150,000 clones, approximately 94% seen once, with over 0.8% in the top ten. The V gene lost 2 bases and the J gene lost 1 base, with 12 bases spanning the gap. This CDR3 has 15 residues. CDR1 is MNHNS, CDR2 SASEGT, per germline. The sample belongs to a study of OX40 agonist ivuxolimab in advanced cancers. Study-level results: In CD8+ T cells, expanded clones were on average more numerous than in CD4+.

This TCR came from an adult with an advanced solid tumor such as melanoma, head and neck, liver or kidney cancer. The sequences come from CD4+ or CD8+ T cells sorted from blood, collected in a trial of the OX40 agonist ivuxolimab. The rearrangement joins TRBV6-1 to TRBJ2-7; D is possibly TRBD2 (6 bases). The CDR3 region has the DNA TGTGCCAGCAGTGAAAGCGGGCGGGGATCCTACGAGCAGTACTTC. Amino acids: CASSESGRGSYEQYF.